The 3 T cell receptor beta chains reported below all come from one sample, sequenced in a study of blood T cells in healthy people across ages. Primed by a sample-barcoded 5' primer and a J-beta primer mix, a second PCR proceeded for about 7 to 11 cycles. A single record per CDR3 protein comes from TCRdb applying MiXCR to the 5' RACE reads. The sample carries about 1.7 million distinct CDR3 sequences, roughly 27% recorded once. Material: blood. The receptors come from a woman aged 25 to 45 in good health.

The chain carries TRBV7-9 and TRBJ2-1; 8 nucleotides agree with TRBD1. J lost 8 bases, V lost 2 bases, and 8 bases had no gene match. Per the germline V gene, CDR1 is SEHNR and CDR2 is FQNEAQ (reference sequence). CDR3 size: 15 residues. This CDR3 is CASSLRQGATDEQFF. The CDR3 DNA is TGTGCCAGCAGCTTAAGGCAGGGGGCAACGGATGAGCAGTTCTTC.

This clonotype is a singleton in its sample. V gene TRBV4-1 combines with J gene TRBJ2-2; a weak D match, TRBD1 (8 bases). The CDR3 runs 16 residues. In germline, CDR1 is MGHRA, CDR2 YSYEKL. Trimming removed 1 base at V and 5 bases at J, with 14 bases between. The CDR3 DNA is TGCGCCAGCAGCCAAGGGACAGGGAGGGGAACCGGGGAGCTGTTTTTT. It specifies CASSQGTGRGTGELFF.

The chain links TRBV5-1 to TRBJ1-3; D is unresolved. The germline gives CDR1 SGHRS, CDR2 YFSETQ. The CDR3 spans 16 residues. V was cut by 0 bases and J by 0 bases, with 10 bases left in between. The CDR3 loop reads CASSLGPALSGNTIYF. The CDR3 DNA follows: TGCGCCAGCAGCTTGGGCCCGGCCCTCTCTGGAAACACCATATATTTT.